This is a list of T cell receptor beta chains from one sample in a study of cytomegalovirus exposure and HLA in healthy donors. Profiled with immunoSEQ multiplex PCR; TCRdb holds only in-frame clones, not every one. The profile shows around 250,000 clones, 81% of them singletons. The sample taken for sequencing was PBMCs. The receptors derive from a woman aged 55-69 years in good health and CMV-seropositive. The CDR3 runs from the conserved cysteine through the conserved F or W. The order of the fields is clone size, J gene, V gene, D gene, CDR3 DNA, CDR3 protein. The D gene is left open where the match is weak. Some rows mark clone size as missing; the rest say once, few, many or name a class of expanded clone.

>.|TRBJ1-1|TRBV7-9|.
TGTGCCAGCAACCAGGACAGTGAAGCTTTCTTT
CASNQDSEAFF
>.|TRBJ1-2|TRBV19|TRBD1
TGTGCCAGTAGTATAACGGCGGGGGGACAGGGGCCCTATGGCTACACCTTC
CASSITAGGQGPYGYTF
>.|TRBJ2-1|TRBV4-2|.
TGTGCCAGCAGCCAAGACCTAGCGATATACAATGAGCAGTTCTTC
CASSQDLAIYNEQFF
>.|TRBJ1-5|TRBV28|TRBD1
TGTGCCAGCAGTCCGGACAGGGGAAATCAGCCCCAGCATTTT
CASSPDRGNQPQHF
>.|TRBJ1-2|TRBV29-1|.
TGCAGCGTTCGGGATGAGGATGGCTACACCTTC
CSVRDEDGYTF
>once|TRBJ1-2|TRBV5-4|.
TGTGCCAGCAGCTTTACAGGGTCCTATGGCTACACCTTC
CASSFTGSYGYTF
>.|TRBJ2-1|TRBV5-6|.
TGTGCCAGCAGCTTGATATGGGAGAAGGACAATGAGCAGTTCTTC
CASSLIWEKDNEQFF
>.|TRBJ1-2|TRBV6-1|.
TGTGCCAGCAGTGTATCGGGACAAGGAAAAATGGACTACACCTTC
CASSVSGQGKMDYTF
>.|TRBJ1-1|TRBV2|.
TGTGCCAGCAGGGGGGACTTGGTGGCTTTCTTT
CASRGDLVAFF
>.|TRBJ2-7|TRBV6-5|TRBD2
TGTGCCAGCAGTTTCACTAGCGGGAGCTACGAGCAGTACTTC
CASSFTSGSYEQYF
>.|TRBJ1-1|TRBV5-6|.
TGTGCCAGCAGCTTCGACATGAGGGACACTGAAGCTTTCTTT
CASSFDMRDTEAFF
>.|TRBJ1-3|TRBV19|TRBD1
TGTGCCAGTAGTATACCGGGACAGGGGGCGTCCGGAAACACCATATATTTT
CASSIPGQGASGNTIYF
>.|TRBJ1-6|TRBV27|.
TGTGCCAGCCGCGCCAACCCCTCAGGGGCTTCCTATAATTCACCCCTCCACTTT
CASRANPSGASYNSPLHF
>.|TRBJ1-2|TRBV6-5|.
TGTGCCAGCAAGGATTGGGACACAACCTTGGGTGGCTACACCTTC
CASKDWDTTLGGYTF
>.|TRBJ1-1|TRBV20-1|.
TGCAGTGCTAGACACGGTACTGAAGCTTTCTTT
CSARHGTEAFF
>.|TRBJ1-2|TRBV9|.
TGTGCCAGCAGCGCCGGTGGTGGAGCTAACTATGGCTACACCTTC
CASSAGGGANYGYTF
>.|TRBJ2-7|TRBV7-9|.
TGTGCCAGCAGCCCCCCTAGTGTGGCGGGCTCCTACGAGCAGTACTTC
CASSPPSVAGSYEQYF
>.|TRBJ1-2|TRBV7-2|TRBD1
TGTGCCAGCAGCCCCACAGGGGGGCTGGGATATGGCTACACCTTC
CASSPTGGLGYGYTF
>.|TRBJ2-7|TRBV15|.
TGTGCCACCACCCCCGGAGCAGCCTACGAGCAGTACTTC
CATTPGAAYEQYF
>.|TRBJ2-1|TRBV6-5|.
TGTGCCAGCAGTTACTCCCCGACAGCCGACAATGAGCAGTTCTTC
CASSYSPTADNEQFF
>.|TRBJ2-1|TRBV5-4|.
TGTGCCAGCAGCTCCAGGGCGGGGTGGGACGATGAGCAGTTCTTC
CASSSRAGWDDEQFF
>.|TRBJ2-2|TRBV25-1|TRBD1
TGTGCCAGCAGTGTTGCCGGGACAGGTCACACCGGGGAGCTGTTTTTT
CASSVAGTGHTGELFF
>.|TRBJ2-7|TRBV4-2|TRBD1
TGTGCCAGCAGCCCCACCCAAAAGGGGGCCAGCTCCTACGAGCAGTACTTC
CASSPTQKGASSYEQYF
>.|TRBJ2-2|TRBV5-1|.
TGCGCCAGCAGCTTGCGGGTTAGCGGCGGGGAGCTGTTTTTT
CASSLRVSGGELFF
>.|TRBJ2-1|TRBV28|.
TGTGCCAGCAGTGGTGATTTAGTCCCCTACAATGAGCAGTTCTTC
CASSGDLVPYNEQFF
>.|TRBJ1-2|TRBV2|TRBD1
TGTGCCAGCAGTCCTGACAGGGGGTATGGCTACACCTTC
CASSPDRGYGYTF
>.|TRBJ1-1|TRBV11-1|.
TGTGCCAGCAGCTCTCTAACAGAATTGAACACTGAAGCTTTCTTT
CASSSLTELNTEAFF
>few|TRBJ1-1|TRBV11-2|TRBD1
TGTGCCAGCAGCTTAAATTGGGACAGGAACACTGAAGCTTTCTTT
CASSLNWDRNTEAFF
>few|TRBJ1-1|TRBV19|.
TGTGCCAGTAGTGTGCAGGGGACGGCGAACACTGAAGCTTTCTTT
CASSVQGTANTEAFF
>.|TRBJ2-3|TRBV9|TRBD2
TGTGCCAGCAGCGTAGGCGGACTAGCGAGCACAGATACGCAGTATTTT
CASSVGGLASTDTQYF
>.|TRBJ1-2|TRBV5-4|TRBD1
TGTGCCAGCAGCCCAATGTTGTCACAGGGGGCGGCCTATGGCTACACCTTC
CASSPMLSQGAAYGYTF
>.|TRBJ2-3|TRBV2|.
TGTGCCAGCAGTGAGTCAGGCTCTAGCACAGATACGCAGTATTTT
CASSESGSSTDTQYF
>.|TRBJ1-2|TRBV5-1|.
TGCGCCAGCAGAGAGGGAACCGTCCAGGGGACTAACTATGGCTACACCTTC
CASREGTVQGTNYGYTF
>once|TRBJ2-1|TRBV7-2|.
TGTGCCAGCTCGATTGGGACAGGGACTAGAAATGAGCAGTTCTTC
CASSIGTGTRNEQFF
>.|TRBJ2-1|TRBV14|.
TGTGCCAGCAGCCGCACCAGGGTGAGCTCCTACAATGAGCAGTTCTTC
CASSRTRVSSYNEQFF
>.|TRBJ2-2|TRBV19|.
TGTGCCAGCGGGGACTCTAGGGACGGGGAGCTGTTTTTT
CASGDSRDGELFF
>.|TRBJ2-5|TRBV2|TRBD1
TGTGCCAGCAGCCCGAGGGACAGCCACCTTTATTACTTC
CASSPRDSHLYYF
>.|TRBJ2-2|TRBV9|.
TGTGCCAGCAGCGTAGCTACGGGGTTACACACCGGGGAGCTGTTTTTT
CASSVATGLHTGELFF
>.|TRBJ2-2|TRBV9|.
TGTGCCAGCAGCGGACTGAACACCGGGGAGCTGTTTTTT
CASSGLNTGELFF
>.|TRBJ2-7|TRBV2|TRBD2
TGTGCCAGCAGTCGACATGGACTAGCGGGAGGGCCATCCGAGCAGTACTTC
CASSRHGLAGGPSEQYF
>.|TRBJ1-6|TRBV10-1|TRBD1
TGCGCCAGCAGTGATGGGACAGTAAATTCACCCCTCCACTTT
CASSDGTVNSPLHF